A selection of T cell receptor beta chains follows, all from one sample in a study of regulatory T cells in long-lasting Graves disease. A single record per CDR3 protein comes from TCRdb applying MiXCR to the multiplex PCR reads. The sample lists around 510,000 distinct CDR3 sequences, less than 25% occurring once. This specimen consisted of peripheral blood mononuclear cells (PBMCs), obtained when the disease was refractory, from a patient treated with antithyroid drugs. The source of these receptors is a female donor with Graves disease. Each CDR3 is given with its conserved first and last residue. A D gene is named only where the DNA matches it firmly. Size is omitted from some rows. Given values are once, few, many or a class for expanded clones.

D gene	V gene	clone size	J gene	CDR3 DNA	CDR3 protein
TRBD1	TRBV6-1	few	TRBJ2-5	TGTGCCAGCAGACGGACAGGGGTGTACGAGACCCAGTACTTC	CASRRTGVYETQYF
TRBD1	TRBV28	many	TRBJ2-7	TGTGCCAGCAGTGACCTCTTGGGACAGAGAGTTTACGAGCAGTACTTC	CASSDLLGQRVYEQYF
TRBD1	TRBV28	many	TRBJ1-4	TGTGCCAGCAAACGACAGGGGTATGGAGGGAATGAAAAACTGTTTTTT	CASKRQGYGGNEKLFF
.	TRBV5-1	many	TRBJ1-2	TGCGCCAGCAGGCTGGACGGTCGATATGGCTACACCTTC	CASRLDGRYGYTF
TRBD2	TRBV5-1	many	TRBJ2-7	TGCGCCAGCAGCTTGGGTGGACTAGCGGGATCATATGTCTACGAGCAGTACTTC	CASSLGGLAGSYVYEQYF
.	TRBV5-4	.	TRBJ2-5	TGTGCCAGCAGCCCGGCAGCCAGGGGAGAGACCCAGTACTTC	CASSPAARGETQYF
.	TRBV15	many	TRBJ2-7	TGTGCCACCAGCGTGGGGAAAACCTACGAGCAGTACTTC	CATSVGKTYEQYF
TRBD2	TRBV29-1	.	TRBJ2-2	TGCAGCGTTGTACCCACGTCTAGCGGGAGTTCGTACACCGGGGAGCTGTTTTTT	CSVVPTSSGSSYTGELFF
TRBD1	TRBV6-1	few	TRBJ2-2	TGTGCCAGCAGTCAAACAGGGGGCGCGAGCACCGGGGAGCTGTTTTTT	CASSQTGGASTGELFF
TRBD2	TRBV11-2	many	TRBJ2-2	TGTGCCAGCAGCTTCCCGGGACTAGCGGGCACCGGGGAGCTGTTTTTT	CASSFPGLAGTGELFF
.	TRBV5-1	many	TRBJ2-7	TGCGCCAGCAGCCCAACTGGTGGGAGCCACCACGAGCAGTACTTC	CASSPTGGSHHEQYF
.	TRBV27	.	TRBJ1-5	TGTGCCAGCAATTTATTTGGTACTACGGTAGAGGTGCCCCAGCATTTT	CASNLFGTTVEVPQHF
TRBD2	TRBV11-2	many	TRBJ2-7	TGTGCCAGCAGCTTATTGGCGGGAGTAGACTACGAGCAGTACTTC	CASSLLAGVDYEQYF
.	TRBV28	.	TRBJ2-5	TGTGCCAGTCATGGGGGGACAGCGACCCAAGAGACCCAGTACTTC	CASHGGTATQETQYF
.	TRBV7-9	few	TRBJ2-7	TGTGCCAGCAGCTCTGCGGCCCGAGAGCAGTACTTC	CASSSAAREQYF
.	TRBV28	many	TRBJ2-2	TGTGCCAGCAGCCTTGGAGGAAAGCGGACCGGGGAGCTGTTTTTT	CASSLGGKRTGELFF
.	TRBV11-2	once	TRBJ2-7	TGTGCCAGCAGCTTAGGGAAAGGGGACGAGCAGTACTTC	CASSLGKGDEQYF
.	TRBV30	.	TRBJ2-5	TGTGCCTGGAGTCCAGTCACCCGGGGAGAGACCCAGTACTTC	CAWSPVTRGETQYF
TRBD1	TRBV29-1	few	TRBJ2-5	TGCAGCGGTAGGACAGGGCTTCAAGAGACCCAGTACTTC	CSGRTGLQETQYF
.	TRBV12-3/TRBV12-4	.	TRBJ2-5	TGTGCCAGCAGTTTAGCGCGCAGGGGAGAGACCCAGTACTTC	CASSLARRGETQYF
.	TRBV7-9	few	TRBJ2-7	TGTGCCAGCAGCTCCCGGGACATTATCTCCTACGAGCAGTACTTC	CASSSRDIISYEQYF
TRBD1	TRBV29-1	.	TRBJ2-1	TGCAGCGTTGGGGACAGGGGGCTGGAGCAGTTCTTC	CSVGDRGLEQFF
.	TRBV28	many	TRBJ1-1	TGTGCCAGCAGTTTAGTCCCGGACATACAGGTCATGAACACTGAAGCTTTCTTT	CASSLVPDIQVMNTEAFF
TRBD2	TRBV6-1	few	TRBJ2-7	TGTGCCAGCGCCATTGGACTAGCGGGAGGTTCCTCCTACGAGCAGTACTTC	CASAIGLAGGSSYEQYF
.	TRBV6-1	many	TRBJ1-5	TGTGCCAGCAGTGACGGACTGATTAGCAATCAGCCCCAGCATTTT	CASSDGLISNQPQHF
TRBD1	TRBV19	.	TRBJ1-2	TGTGCCAGTAGCCCGGGACAGCACTACACCTTC	CASSPGQHYTF
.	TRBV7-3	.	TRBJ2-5	TGTGCCAGCAGATCAGCTGGCGCCCTAAAGACCCAGTACTTC	CASRSAGALKTQYF
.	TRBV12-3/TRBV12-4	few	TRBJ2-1	TGTGCCAGCAGCCTATTAGGGGGTGACAATGAGCAGTTCTTC	CASSLLGGDNEQFF
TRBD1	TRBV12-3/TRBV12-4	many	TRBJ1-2	TGTGCCAGCAGTGTACAAACCGGGACAGGGAATGGCTACACCTTC	CASSVQTGTGNGYTF
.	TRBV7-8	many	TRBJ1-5	TGTGCCAGCAGCTGGGTTGGACGGGTAGGGGATAGCAATCAGCCCCAGCATTTT	CASSWVGRVGDSNQPQHF
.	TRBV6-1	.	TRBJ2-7	TGTGCCAGCAGTGAGCGACAGGTCTCCTACGAGCAGTACTTC	CASSERQVSYEQYF
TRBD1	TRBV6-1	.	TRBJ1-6	TGTGCCAGCGGAGGGCTGGGACAGTTTAATTCACCCCTCCACTTT	CASGGLGQFNSPLHF
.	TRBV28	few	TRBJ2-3	TGTGCCAGCAGTTTTCGGCCAGGGCAGATCTCTAGCACAGATACGCAGTATTTT	CASSFRPGQISSTDTQYF
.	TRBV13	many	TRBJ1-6	TGTGCCAGCAGCTTTCGGCGGGGGGGTTCACCCCTCCACTTT	CASSFRRGGSPLHF
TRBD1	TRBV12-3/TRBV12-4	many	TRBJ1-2	TGTGCCAGCAGTCGGGGACAGGGAATCTCGAAGACCTTC	CASSRGQGISKTF
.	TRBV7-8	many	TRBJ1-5	TGTGCCAGCAGCTTAGCACCAATAAATCAGCCCCAGCATTTT	CASSLAPINQPQHF
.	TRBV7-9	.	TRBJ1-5	TGTGCCAGCAGCTTAAATTGGGAGCAGCCCCAGCATTTT	CASSLNWEQPQHF
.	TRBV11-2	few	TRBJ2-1	TGTGCCAGCAGCCAGGGACTGTTTGAGCAGTTCTTC	CASSQGLFEQFF
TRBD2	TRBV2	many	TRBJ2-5	TGTGCCAGCAGTCGTAGCGCTAGCGGGAGGAGGGAGACCCAGTACTTC	CASSRSASGRRETQYF
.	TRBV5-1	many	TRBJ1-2	TGCGCCAGCAGCTATGCGGGGGATGGCTACACCTTC	CASSYAGDGYTF
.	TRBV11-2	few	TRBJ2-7	TGTGCCAGCAGCTTAGAGGCAGGGAGTGGTTTCTACGAGCAGTACTTC	CASSLEAGSGFYEQYF
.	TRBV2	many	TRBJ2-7	TGTGCCAGCAGGCCCCTCGCTAGCGACACCTACGAGCAGTACTTC	CASRPLASDTYEQYF
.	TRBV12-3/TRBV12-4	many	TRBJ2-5	TGTGCCAGCAGTTTAGGGCCATATTTGACCCAGTACTTC	CASSLGPYLTQYF
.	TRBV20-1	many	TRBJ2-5	TGCAGTGCTAGAGAGGTAGAAGAGGGAACCCAGTACTTC	CSAREVEEGTQYF
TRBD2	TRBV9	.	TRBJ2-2	TGTGCCAGCAGCGTGGACAAAACTAGCGGGAGTCTGGGGAACACCGGGGAGCTGTTTTTT	CASSVDKTSGSLGNTGELFF
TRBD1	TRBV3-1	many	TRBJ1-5	TGTGCCAGCAGGGCAGGGGGATCGAATCAGCCCCAGCATTTT	CASRAGGSNQPQHF
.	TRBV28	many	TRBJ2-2	TGTGCCAGCAGTGTGACAAACGCCGGGGAGCTGTTTTTT	CASSVTNAGELFF
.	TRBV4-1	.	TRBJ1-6	TGCGCCAGCAGCCAAGTCGTTCCGGGTAGCTCCTATAATTCACCCCTCCACTTT	CASSQVVPGSSYNSPLHF
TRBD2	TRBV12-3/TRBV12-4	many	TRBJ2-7	TGTGCCAGCAGTTTGACTAGCGGGAGGGCCGAGCAGTACTTC	CASSLTSGRAEQYF
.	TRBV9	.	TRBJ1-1	TGTGCCAGCAGCGTAGCGGGGGAAAGGGCTTTCTTT	CASSVAGERAFF